Below, 9 T cell receptor beta chains from the same sample are listed, as sequenced in a study of T cell responses to AZD1222 COVID-19 vaccine. The assay was immunoSEQ multiplex PCR, and TCRdb's table has in-frame clones only and misses some. The table lists 75,000 to 95,000 clones, 92% of them singletons, with under 7.5% in the top ten. The source material was peripheral blood, sampled on day 0 of MenACWY control vaccination. The receptors here all came from an adult in good health.

V is TRBV5-1 and J is TRBJ2-3; D gene unclear. The CDR3 length is 11 residues. V was shortened by 1 base and J by 5 bases, with 2 bases between the two germline ends. CDR1 and CDR2 from the germline V gene are SGHRS and YFSETQ. The CDR3 nucleotides read TGCGCCAGCAGCTTGAAAGATACGCAGTATTTT. This codes for CASSLKDTQYF.

The genes are TRBV6-5 and TRBJ2-7; TRBD1 matches 7 bases. Per germline, CDR1 MNHEY and CDR2 SVGAGI. The V segment lost 6 bases and the J segment 1 base; nucleotides outside the gene matches: 6. CDR3 length: 14 amino acids. As DNA, the CDR3 is TGTGCCAGCAGACAGGACAGGCAATCCTACGAGCAGTACTTC. Translation: CASRQDRQSYEQYF.

The V gene is TRBV6-2 or TRBV6-3, the J gene TRBJ1-6, with D possibly matching TRBD1 (5 bases). Deletions cut 6 bases from V and 8 bases from J, with 8 bases between. Germline assignment: CDR1 MNHEY and CDR2 SVGEGT. This CDR3 contains 12 residues. The DNA for the CDR3 is TGTGCCAGCAGCACGGGGCATTCACCCCTCCACTTT. This sequence encodes CASSTGHSPLHF.

This chain uses TRBV6-5 with TRBJ1-5, with D hard to call. The germline gives CDR1 MNHEY, CDR2 SVGAGI. V lost 6 bases, J lost 0 bases, and 12 bases lay in between. This CDR3 has 15 residues. CDR3 amino acids: CASSQAVNSNQPQHF. CDR3 coding DNA: TGTGCCAGCAGCCAAGCCGTGAATAGCAATCAGCCCCAGCATTTT.

This chain uses TRBV7-3 with TRBJ2-6; no firm D call. V lost 5 bases, J lost 0 bases, and 5 bases lay in between. Germline loops: CDR1 SGHTA, CDR2 FQGTGA. This CDR3 spans 14 amino acids. DNA for the CDR3: TGTGCCAGCAGCCTCAGCTCTGGGGCCAACGTCCTGACTTTC. This gives the protein CASSLSSGANVLTF.

The genes are TRBV19 and TRBJ2-2; D possibly corresponds to TRBD1 (6 bases). The CDR3 is made up of 13 amino acids. Trimming stripped 5 bases from V and 4 bases from J, with 8 bases between. Germline CDR1 and CDR2: LNHDA and SQIVND (reference sequence). Here the CDR3 reads CASSPGATGELFF. The CDR3 DNA reads as TGTGCCAGTAGTCCAGGGGCCACCGGGGAGCTGTTTTTT.

This chain joins TRBV11-2 and TRBJ2-4, with TRBD2 identical over 10 bases. Per germline, CDR1 SGHAT and CDR2 FQNNGV. The CDR3 length is 16 residues. The V segment lost 1 base and the J segment 3 bases; nucleotides outside the gene matches: 3. The CDR3 nucleotides are TGTGCCAGCAGCTTAGTTTCTAGCGGGAGCAAAAACATTCAGTACTTC. This gives the protein CASSLVSSGSKNIQYF.

This clone was observed once. The rearrangement uses TRBV3-1 (or the pseudogene TRBV3-2) and TRBJ2-1, with D unresolved. CDR1 is LGHDT, CDR2 YNNKEL, per germline (reference sequence). V shed 8 bases and J shed 6 bases, with 8 bases lying between them. This CDR3 region has 11 residues. Here the CDR3 reads CASVRANEQFF. The CDR3 DNA sequence: TGTGCCAGCGTACGGGCCAATGAGCAGTTCTTC.

This chain joins TRBV28 and TRBJ1-2, with TRBD1 as a possible D gene (5 bases). This CDR3 is built from 15 residues. From germline, CDR1 is MDHEN and CDR2 SYDVKM. V was clipped by 6 bases and J by 4 bases, with 18 bases between them. CDR3 amino acids: CASRLTLPGSYGYTF. The CDR3 region has the DNA TGTGCCAGCAGACTCACCTTACCAGGGTCCTATGGCTACACCTTC.